The 2 T cell receptor beta chains given below trace back to one sample, sequenced in a study of blood T cell repertoires in COVID-19. The data were produced by immunoSEQ multiplex PCR, yet TCRdb's version contains in-frame clones alone and is incomplete. The table lists tens of thousands of clones, 90% of them singletons. The sequencing input was peripheral blood. These receptor sequences come from a man in his 60s with acute or convalescent COVID-19.

The rearrangement uses TRBV29-1 and TRBJ2-2; TRBD1 is a possible D gene (6 bases). Per germline, CDR1 SQVTM and CDR2 ANQGSEA. V was trimmed by 3 bases and J by 6 bases, leaving 14 bases between them. The length of the CDR3 is 14 residues. CDR3: CSVEFQGRAGELFF. The CDR3 DNA follows: TGCAGCGTTGAGTTCCAGGGGCGGGCCGGGGAGCTGTTTTTT.

The chain couples TRBV5-1 to TRBJ2-1; 10 bases are a match to TRBD2. This CDR3 comprises 16 residues. Germline assignment: CDR1 SGHRS and CDR2 YFSETQ. With 4 bases clipped from V and 2 bases from J, the junction kept 6 bases outside the gene matches. This chain's CDR3 is CASSPSGGAPYNEQFF. In DNA form, the CDR3 reads TGCGCCAGCAGCCCAAGCGGGGGGGCCCCCTACAATGAGCAGTTCTTC.